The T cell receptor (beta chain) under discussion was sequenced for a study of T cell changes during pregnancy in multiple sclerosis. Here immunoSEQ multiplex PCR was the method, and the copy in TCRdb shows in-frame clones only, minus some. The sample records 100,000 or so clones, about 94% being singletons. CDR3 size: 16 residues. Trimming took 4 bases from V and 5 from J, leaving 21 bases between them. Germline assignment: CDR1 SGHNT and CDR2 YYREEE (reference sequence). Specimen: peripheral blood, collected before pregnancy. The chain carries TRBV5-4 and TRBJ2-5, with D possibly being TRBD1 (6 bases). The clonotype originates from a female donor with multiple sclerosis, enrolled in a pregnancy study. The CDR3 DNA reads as TGTGCCAGCAGCCCCGGACAGACCAACGTAGTGGAGACCCAGTACTTC. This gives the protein CASSPGQTNVVETQYF.